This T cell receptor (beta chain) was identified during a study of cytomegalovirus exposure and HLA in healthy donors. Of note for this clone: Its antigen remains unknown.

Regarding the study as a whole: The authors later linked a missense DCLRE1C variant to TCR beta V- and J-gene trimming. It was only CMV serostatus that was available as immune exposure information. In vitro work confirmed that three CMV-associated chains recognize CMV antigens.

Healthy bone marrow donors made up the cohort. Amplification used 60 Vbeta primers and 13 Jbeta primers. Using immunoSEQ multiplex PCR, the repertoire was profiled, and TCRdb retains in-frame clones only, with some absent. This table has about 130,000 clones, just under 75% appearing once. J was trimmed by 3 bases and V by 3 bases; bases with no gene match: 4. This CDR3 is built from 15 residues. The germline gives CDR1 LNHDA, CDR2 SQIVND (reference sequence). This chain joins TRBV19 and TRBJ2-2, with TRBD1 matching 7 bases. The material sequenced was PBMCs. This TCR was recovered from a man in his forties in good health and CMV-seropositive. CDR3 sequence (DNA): TGTGCCAGTAGTATTCGGACAGGTCACACCGGGGAGCTGTTTTTT. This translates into CASSIRTGHTGELFF.